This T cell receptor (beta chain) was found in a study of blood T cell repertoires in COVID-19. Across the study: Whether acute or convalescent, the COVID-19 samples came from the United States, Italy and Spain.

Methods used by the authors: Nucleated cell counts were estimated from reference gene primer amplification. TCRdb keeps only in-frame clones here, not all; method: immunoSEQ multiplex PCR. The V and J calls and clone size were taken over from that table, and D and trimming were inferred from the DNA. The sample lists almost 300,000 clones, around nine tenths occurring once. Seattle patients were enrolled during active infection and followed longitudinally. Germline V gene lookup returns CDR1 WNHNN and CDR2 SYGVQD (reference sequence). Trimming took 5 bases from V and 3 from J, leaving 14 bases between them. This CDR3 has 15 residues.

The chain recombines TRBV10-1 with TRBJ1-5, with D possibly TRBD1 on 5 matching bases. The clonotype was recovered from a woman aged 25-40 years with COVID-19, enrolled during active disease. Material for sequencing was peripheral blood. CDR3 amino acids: CASSPGEGYNQPQHF. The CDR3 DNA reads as TGCGCCAGCAGTCCTGGGGAGGGGTACAATCAGCCCCAGCATTTT.